A single T cell receptor (beta chain) is shown here with its context. Its matching antigen is unknown. These data come from a study of OX40 agonist ivuxolimab in advanced cancers. Study results and limitations: The expanded peripheral T cells' antigen specificity was not determined.

Profiled with immunoSEQ multiplex PCR; TCRdb holds only in-frame clones, not every one. The sample shows some 62,000 clones, 85% of them seen only once. This CDR3 comprises 14 residues. The germline CDR1 and CDR2 sequences are ENHRY and SYGVKD. The V end lost 11 bases, the J end lost 5 bases, and 20 bases lay between the germline ends. This sequence was found in an adult with an advanced solid tumor such as melanoma, head and neck, liver or kidney cancer. The sample here was CD4+ or CD8+ T cells sorted from blood, taken in a trial of the OX40 agonist ivuxolimab. V and J are TRBV10-3 and TRBJ2-3, with D possibly TRBD1 on 6 matching bases. The CDR3 reads CASRAGAGGDTQYF. As DNA, the CDR3 is TGTGCCTCCAGGGCAGGGGCGGGTGGAGATACGCAGTATTTT.